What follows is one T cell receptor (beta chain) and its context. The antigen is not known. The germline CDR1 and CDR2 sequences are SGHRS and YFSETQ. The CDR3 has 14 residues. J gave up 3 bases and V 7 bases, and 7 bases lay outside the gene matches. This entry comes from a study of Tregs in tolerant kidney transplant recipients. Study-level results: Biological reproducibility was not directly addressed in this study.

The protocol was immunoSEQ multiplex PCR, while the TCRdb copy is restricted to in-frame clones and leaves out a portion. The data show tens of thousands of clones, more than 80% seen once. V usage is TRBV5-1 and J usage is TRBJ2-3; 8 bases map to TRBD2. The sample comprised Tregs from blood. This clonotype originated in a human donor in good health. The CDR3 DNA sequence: TGCGCCAGCTGTATCACGGGGGGGACAGATACGCAGTATTTT. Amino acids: CASCITGGTDTQYF.